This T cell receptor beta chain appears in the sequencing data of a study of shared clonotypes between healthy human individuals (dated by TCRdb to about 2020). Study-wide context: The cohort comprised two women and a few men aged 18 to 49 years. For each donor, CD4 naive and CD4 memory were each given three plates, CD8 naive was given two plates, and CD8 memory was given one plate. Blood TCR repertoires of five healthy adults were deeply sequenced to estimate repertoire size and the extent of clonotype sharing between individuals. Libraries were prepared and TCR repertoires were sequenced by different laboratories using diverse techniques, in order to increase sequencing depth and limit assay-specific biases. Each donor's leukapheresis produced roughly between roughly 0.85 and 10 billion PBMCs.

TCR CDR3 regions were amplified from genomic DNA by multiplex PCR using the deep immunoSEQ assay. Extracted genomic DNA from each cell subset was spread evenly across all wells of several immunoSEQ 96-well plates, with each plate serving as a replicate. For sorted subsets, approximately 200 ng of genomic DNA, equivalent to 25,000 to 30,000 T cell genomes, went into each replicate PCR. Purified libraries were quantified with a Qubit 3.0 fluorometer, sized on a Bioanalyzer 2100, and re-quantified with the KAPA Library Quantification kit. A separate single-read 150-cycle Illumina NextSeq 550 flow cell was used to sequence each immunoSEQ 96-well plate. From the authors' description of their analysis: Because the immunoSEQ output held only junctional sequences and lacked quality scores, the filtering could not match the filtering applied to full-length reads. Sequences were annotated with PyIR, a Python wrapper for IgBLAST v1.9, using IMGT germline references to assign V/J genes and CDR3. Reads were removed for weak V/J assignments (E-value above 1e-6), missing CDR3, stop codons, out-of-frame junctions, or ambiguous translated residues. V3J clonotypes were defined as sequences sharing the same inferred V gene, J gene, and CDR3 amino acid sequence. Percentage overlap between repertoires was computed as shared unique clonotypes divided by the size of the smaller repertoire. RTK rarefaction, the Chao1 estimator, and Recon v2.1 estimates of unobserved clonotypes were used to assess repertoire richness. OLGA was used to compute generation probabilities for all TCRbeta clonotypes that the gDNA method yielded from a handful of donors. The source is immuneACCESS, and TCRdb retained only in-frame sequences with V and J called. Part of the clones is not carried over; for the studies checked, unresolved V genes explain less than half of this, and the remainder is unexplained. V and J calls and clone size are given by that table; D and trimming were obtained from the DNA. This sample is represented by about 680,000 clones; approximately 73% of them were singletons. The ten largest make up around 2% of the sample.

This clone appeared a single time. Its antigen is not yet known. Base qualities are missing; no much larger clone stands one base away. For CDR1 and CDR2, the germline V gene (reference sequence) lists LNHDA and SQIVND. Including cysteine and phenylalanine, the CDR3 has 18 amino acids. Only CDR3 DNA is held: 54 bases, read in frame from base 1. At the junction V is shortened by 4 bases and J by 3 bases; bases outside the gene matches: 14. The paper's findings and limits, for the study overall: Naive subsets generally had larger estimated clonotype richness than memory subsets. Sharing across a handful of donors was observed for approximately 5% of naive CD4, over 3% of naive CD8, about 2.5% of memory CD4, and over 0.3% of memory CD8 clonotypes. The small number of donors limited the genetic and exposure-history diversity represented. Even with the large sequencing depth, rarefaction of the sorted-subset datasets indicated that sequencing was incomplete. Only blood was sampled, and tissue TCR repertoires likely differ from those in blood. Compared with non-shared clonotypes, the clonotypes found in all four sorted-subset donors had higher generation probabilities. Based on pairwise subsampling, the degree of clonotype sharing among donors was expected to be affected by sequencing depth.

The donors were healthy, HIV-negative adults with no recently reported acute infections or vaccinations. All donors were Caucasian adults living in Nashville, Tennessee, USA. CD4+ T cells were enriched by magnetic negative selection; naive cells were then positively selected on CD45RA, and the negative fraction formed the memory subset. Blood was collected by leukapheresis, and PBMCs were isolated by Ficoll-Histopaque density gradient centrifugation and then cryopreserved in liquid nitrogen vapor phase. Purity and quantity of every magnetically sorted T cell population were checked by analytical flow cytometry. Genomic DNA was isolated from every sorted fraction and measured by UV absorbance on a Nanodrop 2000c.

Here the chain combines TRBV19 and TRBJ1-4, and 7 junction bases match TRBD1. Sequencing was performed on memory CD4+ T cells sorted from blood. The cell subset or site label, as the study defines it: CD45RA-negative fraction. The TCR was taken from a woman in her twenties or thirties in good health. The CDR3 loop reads CASSKSWAGGRANEKLFF. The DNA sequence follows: TGTGCCAGTAGTAAGAGCTGGGCAGGGGGTAGGGCTAATGAAAAACTGTTTTTT.